These 25 T cell receptor beta chains originate from one sample sequenced in a study of human T cells and chemical hapten exposure. Using its own MiXCR run on the RACE reads, TCRdb lists one record per CDR3 protein. The table has about 98,000 distinct CDR3 sequences, approximately 10% seen once. Documented time point: pre-sensitization, week 0. Treatment indicated: therapeutic diphenylcyclopropenone sensitization with weekly scalp DPC. This sample comprised whole blood, obtained in connection with sensitization to the hapten diphenylcyclopropenone (DPC). Receptor source: a woman aged 55 to 70 with alopecia areata. Some clones in this sample may be carry-over from other donors' samples.

This clonotype was seen repeatedly, ten times or more. The chain combines TRBV19 with TRBJ1-5, with D maybe TRBD1 (5 bases). Trimming removed 3 bases at V and 0 bases at J, with 9 bases between. CDR3 length: 15 amino acids. CDR1 is LNHDA, CDR2 SQIVND, per germline (reference sequence). The CDR3 bases are TGTGCCAGTAGTATCGACAGTTATAGCAATCAGCCCCAGCATTTT. It codes for CASSIDSYSNQPQHF.

This clonotype has more than one count but fewer than ten. The V gene is TRBV5-1, the J gene TRBJ1-1, with unresolved D. The germline V gene has CDR1 SGHRS and CDR2 YFSETQ. The CDR3 loop spans 14 amino acids. V was shortened by 4 bases and J by 1 base, with 11 bases between the two germline ends. CDR3 DNA sequence: TGCGCCAGCAGCCGGACGTTGGGGAACACTGAAGCTTTCTTT. It codes for CASSRTLGNTEAFF.

This clonotype has a count of ten or more. The chain joins TRBV7-9 to TRBJ1-5; 9 positions match TRBD1. After removal of 5 bases from V and 5 bases from J, the junction contained 13 bases not matched to a gene. The CDR3 runs to 17 residues. Germline V lookup: CDR1 SEHNR, CDR2 FQNEAQ (reference sequence). The CDR3 sequence: CASSPTPGRQGDQPQHF. The CDR3 nucleotides read TGTGCCAGCAGCCCAACCCCGGGCCGACAGGGGGATCAGCCCCAGCATTTT. The whole variable domain, filled in from reference TRBV7-9 and TRBJ1-5, reads DTGVSQNPRHKITKRGQNVTFRCDPISEHNRLYWYRQTLGQGPEFLTYFQNEAQLEKSRLLSDRFSAERPKGSFSTLEIQRTEQGDSAMYLCASSPTPGRQGDQPQHFGDGTRLSIL.

The chain has TRBV6-5 and TRBJ1-1; the D is unclear. This CDR3 is built from 12 residues. Per germline, CDR1 MNHEY and CDR2 SVGAGI. Trimming shortened V by 0 bases and J by 10 bases, and 9 bases separated the two germline ends. DNA for the CDR3: TGTGCCAGCAGTTACTCGAGAGGGTTAGCTTTCTTT. Amino acids: CASSYSRGLAFF.

The CDR3 DNA reads as TGTGCCAGCAGCCAACAAGCGACAGGGCACAATTCACCCCTCCACTTT. It yields the protein CASSQQATGHNSPLHF. This chain uses TRBV3-1 with TRBJ1-6; 7 positions match TRBD1. The CDR3 consists of 16 residues. Germline V gives CDR1 LGHDT, CDR2 YNNKEL (reference sequence). The J segment lost 7 bases and the V segment lost 2 bases, leaving 8 bases of the junction unmatched.

J is TRBJ2-3 and V is TRBV7-9; no reliable D call. This CDR3 spans 14 amino acids. Germline lookup yields CDR1 SEHNR and CDR2 FQNEAQ (reference sequence). The V and J ends lost 5 bases and 2 bases respectively, with 11 bases between them. The CDR3 protein is CASSHPRTTDTQYF. The CDR3 DNA reads TGTGCCAGCAGCCATCCTCGAACCACAGATACGCAGTATTTT.

The V gene is TRBV29-1, the J gene TRBJ1-1; 10 bases match TRBD1. CDR1 is SQVTM, CDR2 ANQGSEA, per germline. The length of the CDR3 is 13 residues. V gave up 2 bases and J gave up 6 bases; unmatched junction bases: 3. CDR3 sequence reads: CSVERQGASEAFF. The DNA of the CDR3 is TGCAGCGTTGAACGACAGGGGGCCTCTGAAGCTTTCTTT.

In this sample, this clonotype turned up many times. V is TRBV18 and J is TRBJ1-2; D is perhaps TRBD1 (5 bases). CDR1 KGHSH and CDR2 LQKENI come from the germline V gene. This CDR3 contains 16 residues. The V end lost 2 bases, the J end lost 4 bases, and 17 bases lay between the germline ends. The CDR3 loop reads CASSPSESRAVYGYTF. The CDR3 DNA sequence: TGTGCCAGCTCACCAAGTGAGAGCAGGGCCGTCTATGGCTACACCTTC.

This clonotype showed up many times. The rearrangement uses TRBV6-5 and TRBJ2-2; TRBD1 agrees at 7 bases. The CDR3 has 15 residues. The germline gives CDR1 MNHEY, CDR2 SVGAGI. J was trimmed by 6 bases and V by 4 bases; bases with no gene match: 8. CDR3 in amino acids: CASSSSKTGPGELFF. DNA of the CDR3: TGTGCCAGCAGTTCCTCGAAGACAGGGCCCGGGGAGCTGTTTTTT.

This chain connects TRBV29-1 to TRBJ1-1; unclear D gene. V was clipped by 8 bases and J by 1 base, with 8 bases between them. The germline V gene has CDR1 SQVTM and CDR2 ANQGSEA. This CDR3 has 11 amino acids. The CDR3 sequence is CSLNRNTEAFF. CDR3 nucleotides: TGCAGCCTCAACAGGAACACTGAAGCTTTCTTT.

This chain connects TRBV12-3 or TRBV12-4 to TRBJ2-3; D gene unclear. This CDR3 comprises 12 residues. V was pared by 5 bases and J by 8 bases, with 11 bases between. This CDR3 reads CASSPVHATQYF. In nucleotides, the CDR3 is TGTGCCAGCAGTCCTGTGCATGCTACGCAGTATTTT.

This clonotype was observed many times. The chain is built from TRBV20-1 and TRBJ2-2, with 7 bases lining up with TRBD1. CDR1 and CDR2 from the germline V gene are DFQATT and SNEGSKA (reference sequence). The CDR3 extends over 14 amino acids. The J segment lost 5 bases and the V segment lost 5 bases, leaving 8 bases of the junction unmatched. The CDR3 loop reads CSAPRQGQTGELFF. The CDR3 DNA reads as TGCAGTGCTCCCCGACAGGGACAAACCGGGGAGCTGTTTTTT.

This clonotype was seen many times. V is TRBV30 and J is TRBJ1-5; no reliable D call. Germline CDR1 reads GTSNPN; CDR2 reads SVGIG (reference sequence). CDR3 length: 17 amino acids. V gave up 0 bases and J gave up 2 bases, with 17 bases separating them. CDR3 sequence: CAWSVSSRATRNQPQHF. The CDR3 region has the DNA TGTGCCTGGAGTGTATCATCTAGAGCTACCCGCAATCAGCCCCAGCATTTT.

This clonotype was seen more than once but under ten times. This chain joins TRBV20-1 and TRBJ2-1; TRBD2 agrees at 10 bases. After removal of 6 bases from V and 1 base from J, the junction contained 3 bases not matched to a gene. Germline CDR1 reads DFQATT; CDR2 reads SNEGSKA (reference sequence). The CDR3 contains 14 residues. The CDR3 DNA reads TGCAGTGCCCGGACTAGCGGATCCTACAATGAGCAGTTCTTC. It translates to CSARTSGSYNEQFF.

This clonotype was seen ten or more times. J is TRBJ2-1 and V is TRBV5-4, with TRBD2 as a possible D gene (6 bases). The CDR3 covers 15 residues. Germline V gene lookup returns CDR1 SGHNT and CDR2 YYREEE (reference sequence). Trimming cost V 0 bases and J 2 bases, with 9 bases left between them. CDR3: CASSLGTSTYNEQFF. CDR3 DNA: TGTGCCAGCAGCTTGGGTACTAGCACCTACAATGAGCAGTTCTTC.

This clonotype was found a few times. This chain links TRBV21-1 with TRBJ2-3; TRBD2 reflects the table's D call only, with no check against the DNA. TRBV21-1 is tagged as a pseudogene. This CDR3 has 18 residues. The CDR3, as DNA: TGTGCCAGCAGCAACGGCAAGCGGGGGGGCCCCGGCACAGATACGCAGTATTTT. As protein: CASSNGKRGGPGTDTQYF.

In this sample, this clonotype turned up many times. Written as DNA, the CDR3 is TGCGCCAGCAGCTTGGAGTCGTCCAATGAGCAGTTCTTC. This gives the protein CASSLESSNEQFF. The chain employs TRBV5-1 and TRBJ2-1, with D unresolved. Germline V gene sequence: CDR1 SGHRS, CDR2 YFSETQ. Deletions cut 0 bases from V and 6 bases from J, with 7 bases between. The CDR3 totals 13 residues.

There are many counts of this clonotype. The chain has TRBV18 and TRBJ2-3; 7 nucleotides agree with TRBD2. Germline V lookup: CDR1 KGHSH, CDR2 LQKENI. The V segment lost 3 bases and the J segment 5 bases; nucleotides outside the gene matches: 8. The CDR3 totals 15 residues. This CDR3 is CASSPSGASVDTQYF. CDR3 DNA sequence: TGTGCCAGCTCACCGAGCGGGGCCAGCGTAGATACGCAGTATTTT.

The count of this clonotype is one. The chain links TRBV9 to TRBJ2-7; the D gene is possibly TRBD1 (5 bases). CDR3 length equals 14 residues. V gave up 0 bases and J gave up 2 bases, with 9 bases separating them. CDR1 and CDR2 from the germline V gene are SGDLS and YYNGEE. CDR3: CASSVGGQTYEQYF. The CDR3, as DNA: TGTGCCAGCAGCGTAGGCGGACAAACCTACGAGCAGTACTTC.

This clonotype came up a few times. The chain is built from TRBV7-8 and TRBJ2-7, with 10 bases lining up with TRBD1. Germline CDR1 and CDR2: SGHVS and FQNEAQ. V shed 8 bases and J 4 bases; nucleotides not matched to a gene: 14. The CDR3 consists of 16 residues. This CDR3 is CASGWHRDRGIYEQYF. The CDR3 region has the DNA TGTGCCAGCGGATGGCACCGGGACAGGGGTATTTACGAGCAGTACTTC.

Judged by abundance, this clonotype is medium-sized. V gene TRBV9 combines with J gene TRBJ2-1; D is undetermined. Germline V gene lookup returns CDR1 SGDLS and CDR2 YYNGEE. This CDR3 is built from 15 residues. V was pared by 2 bases and J by 8 bases, with 17 bases between. The CDR3 DNA sequence: TGTGCCAGCAGCGTGGGGATCCGCACCGGCCATGAGCAGTTCTTC. Its translation: CASSVGIRTGHEQFF.

The table lists this clonotype with many counts. The rearrangement uses TRBV12-3 or TRBV12-4 and TRBJ2-6; 7 bases are a match to TRBD2. With 6 bases clipped from V and 0 bases from J, the junction kept 17 bases outside the gene matches. This CDR3 has 20 residues. CDR3 sequence (DNA): TGTGCCAGCAGGACCCCCCGGCTTGGAGCGGGGTTCTCTGGGGCCAACGTCCTGACTTTC. It encodes CASRTPRLGAGFSGANVLTF.

The CDR3 DNA is TGCAGTATCAGCCCGAACACTGAAGCTTTCTTT. Protein: CSISPNTEAFF. The chain recombines TRBV29-1 with TRBJ1-1; D uncertain. The CDR3 is 11 amino acids. Germline-derived CDR1 and CDR2 are SQVTM and ANQGSEA.

A few counts support this clonotype. The chain has TRBV6-5 and TRBJ1-6, with D possibly being TRBD1 (5 bases). There are 15 residues in the CDR3. Germline V gene sequence: CDR1 MNHEY, CDR2 SVGAGI. The ends were cut back, 2 bases at V and 6 bases at J, with 11 bases in the middle. The DNA of the CDR3 is TGTGCCAGCAGTTACAGGGGTATGGGTAATTCACCCCTCCACTTT. Its protein is CASSYRGMGNSPLHF.

This clonotype came up many times. This chain joins TRBV14 and TRBJ2-7; 9 nucleotides align to TRBD1. The CDR3 length is 14 residues. Germline lookup yields CDR1 SGHDN and CDR2 FVKESK. The junction had 7 bases not matched to a gene; V was cut back by 3 bases and J by 7 bases. The CDR3 sequence: CASSQWDRDLEQYF. CDR3 bases: TGTGCCAGCAGCCAGTGGGACAGGGATCTTGAGCAGTACTTC.